This T cell receptor beta chain was documented in a study of blood T cell repertoires in COVID-19 (dated by TCRdb to the early 2020s). Notes on the research overall: Collaborator samples came from the United States, Italy and Spain and covered acute and convalescent phases of COVID-19. The repertoires were released in a freely available public database meant as a resource for research on the immune response to SARS-CoV-2. The prospective study material was composed of cDNA or gDNA derived from T cells, B-cell-depleted T cells, or PBMCs. Samples came from the ongoing ImmuneRACE study (first 160 participants) plus 1,254 subjects from 6 global collaborators. The sample metadata nearly always contained a de-identified subject ID, COVID-19 status, age in years and sex. The dataset comprised deeply sampled blood TCRbeta repertoires from subjects exposed to, actively infected with, or recovered from COVID-19. Where HLA class I and class II types were available, the types were taken from metadata supplied by the sample provider, not from assay-based typing.

General findings and caveats noted by the study authors: The amount of clinical and demographic metadata varied by source and participant and was provided uncurated.

Each collaborating institution followed its own protocols to collect whole blood in K2EDTA tubes. For TCRbeta analysis, collaborator samples were shipped as frozen whole blood, as isolated PBMCs, or as DNA extracted from either sample type. As for this clone: Its recognized antigen is unknown. Qualities for individual bases were not recorded, and no much larger clone is one base off.

TCRbeta CDR3 regions were amplified from genomic DNA by means of the immunoSEQ Assay, a bias-controlled multiplex PCR. The paper's data handling went like this. Within the assay, amplification of reference gene primers was used to estimate how many nucleated cells each sample contained. To quantify the absolute abundance of each unique TCRbeta CDR3 rearrangement, sequence reads were collapsed and filtered. Productive Simpson clonality was computed per sample as the square root of Simpson's diversity index over productive rearrangements. As stored in TCRdb, this immuneACCESS dataset retains in-frame rearrangements with V and J assigned. A fraction of the clones does not appear; measured against another copy, unresolved V genes explain less than half of the discrepancy, and the remainder lacks a known reason. V and J calls plus clone size are reproduced from that table; the DNA served to infer D and trimming. Counted in this sample were some 33,000 clones; 90% of them appeared once. The top ten clonotypes cover 0.95% to 1.1% of the sample.

Sequenced input: peripheral blood. This clonotype was obtained from a man aged 65-85 years with active or convalescent COVID-19.

The CDR3 protein is CASSYGLHNTGELFF. At the DNA level, the sequence is TGTGCCAGCAGCTATGGACTCCATAACACCGGGGAGCTGTTTTTT. The chain joins TRBV7-2 to TRBJ2-2, with a tentative D gene TRBD2 over 5 matching bases. V and J lose 4 bases and 2 bases, and a span of 11 bases separates them. Its CDR3 holds 15 amino acids, cysteine through phenylalanine. The retained sequence is limited to the CDR3, 45 bases, with the frame set at the first base. CDR1 and CDR2 (SGHTA, FQGNSA) derive from the germline V gene.